This passage covers 23 T cell receptor beta chains from one sample sequenced in a study of blood T cell repertoires in COVID-19. The table came from immunoSEQ multiplex PCR; TCRdb's copy has only in-frame clones and leaves some out. This sample has 150,000 to 200,000 clones, with roughly four fifths found just once. Sequences were obtained from PBMCs or T cells enriched from blood (not recorded which). The receptors shown here come from a man aged 45 to 65 who had recovered from COVID-19.

The chain links TRBV11-3 to TRBJ2-3, with D possibly TRBD2 on 5 matching bases. Germline V CDR1 and CDR2: SGHNT, YENEEA. Trimming shortened V by 1 base and J by 0 bases, and 11 bases separated the two germline ends. This CDR3 comprises 16 residues. The CDR3 spells CASSLGLSRSTDTQYF. The CDR3 DNA reads as TGTGCCAGCAGCTTAGGACTATCCCGGAGCACAGATACGCAGTATTTT. The variable domain in full, with the rest retrieved from reference TRBV11-3 and TRBJ2-3, is EAGVVQSPRYKIIEKKQPVAFWCNPISGHNTLYWYLQNLGQGPELLIRYENEEAVDDSQLPKDRFSAERLKGVDSTLKIQPAELGDSAVYLCASSLGLSRSTDTQYFGPGTRLTVL.

The V gene is TRBV4-2, the J gene TRBJ2-3; 8 positions match TRBD2. The germline V gene has CDR1 LGHNA and CDR2 YNFKEQ. The CDR3 sequence is 15 residues long. Trimming took 1 base from V and 1 from J; bases not matched to a gene: 1. CDR3 DNA: TGTGCCAGCAGCCAAGGAGCGGGAGGCACAGATACGCAGTATTTT. It specifies CASSQGAGGTDTQYF.

The rearrangement uses TRBV5-1 and TRBJ1-2; unclear D gene. The ends were cut back, 4 bases at V and 6 bases at J, with 22 bases in the middle. CDR3 length equals 16 residues. Germline V CDR1 and CDR2: SGHRS, YFSETQ. CDR3 sequence (DNA): TGCGCCAGCAGCCTAGACGGCTTCTATGGCTACGATGGCTACACCTTC. Its translation is CASSLDGFYGYDGYTF. Together with reference TRBV5-1 and TRBJ1-2, the CDR3 gives the full variable domain: KAGVTQTPRYLIKTRGQQVTLSCSPISGHRSVSWYQQTPGQGLQFLFEYFSETQRNKGNFPGRFSGRQFSNSRSEMNVSTLELGDSALYLCASSLDGFYGYDGYTFGSGTRLTVV.

The chain uses TRBV27 and TRBJ1-5, with 7 bases fitting TRBD1. The CDR3 extends over 18 amino acids. Germline-derived CDR1 and CDR2 are MNHEY and SMNVEV (reference sequence). V trimming: 8 bases; J trimming: 5 bases; junction bases outside the gene matches: 21. The CDR3 coding sequence is TGTGCCAGCGCCAAAGGGGGAGTCGGACAGGTCCTTTATCAGCCCCAGCATTTT. As protein: CASAKGGVGQVLYQPQHF.

The genes are TRBV6-5 and TRBJ1-2, with D possibly being TRBD1 (6 bases). The CDR3 consists of 14 residues. V lost 6 bases and J lost 8, with 19 bases in between. Germline assignment: CDR1 MNHEY and CDR2 SVGAGI. The CDR3 DNA sequence: TGTGCCAGCAGACAGGGAAAGGGGTTTTGGGGCTACACCTTC. Translated: CASRQGKGFWGYTF.

The rearrangement links TRBV3-1 (or the pseudogene TRBV3-2) to TRBJ1-5; D possibly corresponds to TRBD1 (5 bases). V lost 5 bases to trimming and J lost 3 bases, with 11 bases between them. There are 14 residues in the CDR3. Germline V CDR1 and CDR2: LGHDT, YNNKEL (reference sequence). The CDR3 is CASSYGALNQPQHF. In DNA, the CDR3 is TGTGCCAGCAGCTATGGGGCCCTCAATCAGCCCCAGCATTTT.

DNA for the CDR3: TGCGCCAGCAGCCCCCTAGACCGACGGAGCTCCTATAATTCACCCCTCCACTTT. Encoded protein: CASSPLDRRSSYNSPLHF. The chain recombines TRBV5-1 with TRBJ1-6; the D is unclear. Germline V gene sequence: CDR1 SGHRS, CDR2 YFSETQ. Trimming cost V 4 bases and J 0 bases, with 17 bases left between them. The CDR3 spans 18 residues.

The chain combines TRBV7-2 with TRBJ1-2; tentative D call: TRBD1 (5 bases). The germline V and J ends were trimmed by 2 bases and 0 bases, with 10 bases remaining between them. This CDR3 region has 15 residues. Germline V gives CDR1 SGHTA, CDR2 FQGNSA. The CDR3 protein is CASSLSGGANYGYTF. The CDR3 coding sequence is TGTGCCAGCAGCTTATCTGGAGGGGCTAACTATGGCTACACCTTC.

The chain carries TRBV3-1 (or the pseudogene TRBV3-2) and TRBJ1-5; 7 bases are a match to TRBD1. CDR1 and CDR2 from the germline V gene are LGHDT and YNNKEL (reference sequence). This CDR3 is 13 amino acids long. J was trimmed by 4 bases and V by 6 bases; bases with no gene match: 3. CDR3: CASSIQGNQPQHF. For the CDR3, the DNA is TGTGCCAGCAGTATACAGGGGAATCAGCCCCAGCATTTT.

The rearrangement links TRBV7-3 to TRBJ2-1, with 8 bases that match TRBD1. The CDR3 consists of 18 residues. J was trimmed by 9 bases and V by 5 bases; bases with no gene match: 21. From germline, CDR1 is SGHTA and CDR2 FQGTGA. The CDR3 nucleotides are TGTGCCAGCAGCCATACAACTTCCCGGACAGGGCTCTCGGGTGAGCAGTTCTTC. This encodes CASSHTTSRTGLSGEQFF.

V and J are TRBV19 and TRBJ1-1, with D maybe TRBD1 (5 bases). The CDR3 runs to 15 residues. Germline CDR1 is LNHDA and CDR2 is SQIVND (reference sequence). Deletions cut 5 bases from V and 4 bases from J, with 17 bases between. In nucleotides, the CDR3 is TGTGCCAGTAGTCCTACGGCGTCTAGGGGCACTGAAGCTTTCTTT. Translating it yields CASSPTASRGTEAFF. Full variable domain (outside the CDR3, taken from reference TRBV19 and TRBJ1-1): DGGITQSPKYLFRKEGQNVTLSCEQNLNHDAMYWYRQDPGQGLRLIYYSQIVNDFQKGDIAEGYSVSREKKESFPLTVTSAQKNPTAFYLCASSPTASRGTEAFFGQGTRLTVV.

The chain is built from TRBV1 and TRBJ2-3; TRBD2, the D gene given by the table, was not confirmed from the DNA. TRBV1 represents a pseudogene. This CDR3 is built from 15 residues. In nucleotides, the CDR3 is TGCACCAGCAGCCAAGGAACTAGTAGCACAGATACGCAGTATTTT. Translation gives CTSSQGTSSTDTQYF.

The chain has TRBV6-5 and TRBJ2-2; no definite D call. Germline CDR1 and CDR2: MNHEY and SVGAGI. The CDR3 is 13 residues long. Deletions cut 8 bases from V and 4 bases from J, with 11 bases between. CDR3 amino acids: CASLGRITGELFF. The DNA of the CDR3 is TGTGCCAGCTTGGGCAGAATCACCGGGGAGCTGTTTTTT.

The V and J genes are TRBV10-1 and TRBJ2-7, with 10 positions matching TRBD2. The germline V gene has CDR1 WNHNN and CDR2 SYGVQD (reference sequence). CDR3 size: 14 residues. Trimming at V came to 10 bases and at J to 2 bases, leaving 8 bases not matched to a gene. The CDR3 reads CATSGTSATYEQYF. CDR3 nucleotide sequence: TGCGCCACCTCAGGGACTAGCGCTACCTACGAGCAGTACTTC.

This clone was observed a single time. The chain recombines TRBV6-5 with TRBJ1-2; TRBD1 aligns across 11 bases. Germline trimming cut 6 bases from V and 8 bases from J; bases unmatched to any gene: 5. CDR1 is MNHEY, CDR2 SVGAGI, per germline. This CDR3 is 13 amino acids long. The chain's CDR3 is CASRDRGPRGYTF. CDR3 DNA sequence: TGTGCCAGCAGGGACAGGGGGCCTCGGGGCTACACCTTC.

The chain joins TRBV14 to TRBJ1-6; tentative D call: TRBD1 (5 bases). The CDR3 is made up of 16 amino acids. Deletions cut 3 bases from V and 6 bases from J, with 15 bases between. Per germline, CDR1 SGHDN and CDR2 FVKESK. This chain's CDR3 is CASSQAPLGGNSPLHF. Written as DNA, the CDR3 is TGTGCCAGCAGCCAGGCGCCCTTGGGGGGTAATTCACCCCTCCACTTT.

The chain is built from TRBV18 and TRBJ1-5; a weak D match, TRBD1 (5 bases). Germline-derived CDR1 and CDR2 are KGHSH and LQKENI. V was shortened by 4 bases and J by 4 bases, with 14 bases between the two germline ends. The CDR3 length is 15 residues. The CDR3 spells CASSLGRGPNQPQHF. The CDR3, as DNA: TGTGCCAGCTCACTGGGTAGGGGTCCGAATCAGCCCCAGCATTTT. Based on the CDR3 plus reference TRBV18 and TRBJ1-5, the full variable domain is NAGVMQNPRHLVRRRGQEARLRCSPMKGHSHVYWYRQLPEEGLKFMVYLQKENIIDESGMPKERFSAEFPKEGPSILRIQQVVRGDSAAYFCASSLGRGPNQPQHFGDGTRLSIL.

The chain combines TRBV5-8 with TRBJ2-7; 11 bases match TRBD2. The CDR3 extends over 13 amino acids. Looked up from germline, CDR1 is SGHTS and CDR2 is YDEGEE. The junction had 5 bases not matched to a gene; V was cut back by 7 bases and J by 5 bases. CDR3 bases: TGTGCCAGCGCCAGACTAGCGGGAAACGAGCAGTACTTC. Residues: CASARLAGNEQYF.

This clone has just one count. The chain employs TRBV11-3 and TRBJ2-7; 12 bases fit TRBD1. Trimming removed 2 bases from V and 4 bases from J; junction bases left unmatched: 6. CDR1 is SGHNT, CDR2 YENEEA, per germline. The CDR3 is 16 amino acids. The CDR3 region has the DNA TGTGCCAGCAGCTTATCGGGACAGGGGGCGGGGTACGAGCAGTACTTC. As protein: CASSLSGQGAGYEQYF. Complete variable domain (other parts from reference TRBV11-3 and TRBJ2-7): EAGVVQSPRYKIIEKKQPVAFWCNPISGHNTLYWYLQNLGQGPELLIRYENEEAVDDSQLPKDRFSAERLKGVDSTLKIQPAELGDSAVYLCASSLSGQGAGYEQYFGPGTRLTVT.

This clone has just a few counts. The chain combines TRBV21-1 with TRBJ2-1; the DNA was not compared with TRBD1, the D call given in the table. TRBV21-1 is a documented pseudogene. The CDR3 length is 17 residues. In DNA, the CDR3 is TGTGCCAGCAGCAAAGCGCTTGTAGGGGGACCCTACAATGAGCAGTTCTTC. Translation: CASSKALVGGPYNEQFF.

The chain combines TRBV5-4 with TRBJ2-5; D possibly corresponds to TRBD1 (6 bases). V gave up 3 bases and J gave up 2 bases, with 11 bases separating them. The CDR3 is 14 amino acids. Per germline, CDR1 SGHNT and CDR2 YYREEE (reference sequence). CDR3 DNA sequence: TGTGCCAGCAGCTCACAGGGTCGGCAAGAGACCCAGTACTTC. Translation: CASSSQGRQETQYF.

The rearrangement uses TRBV5-1 and TRBJ1-5, with D possibly TRBD1 on 5 matching bases. This CDR3 is 13 amino acids long. V dropped 4 bases and J dropped 7 bases, with 12 bases sitting between them. The germline V gene has CDR1 SGHRS and CDR2 YFSETQ. The CDR3 protein is CASSTTEGQPQHF. The DNA for the CDR3 is TGCGCCAGCAGCACTACGGAGGGGCAGCCCCAGCATTTT.

The sample holds one count of this clone. The V and J genes are TRBV28 and TRBJ1-1, with D unclear. Trimming cost V 5 bases and J 2 bases, with 12 bases left between them. Per germline, CDR1 MDHEN and CDR2 SYDVKM. CDR3 length: 14 amino acids. The chain's CDR3 is CASSAIGVNTEAFF. The CDR3 DNA reads TGTGCCAGCAGTGCCATTGGAGTAAACACTGAAGCTTTCTTT.